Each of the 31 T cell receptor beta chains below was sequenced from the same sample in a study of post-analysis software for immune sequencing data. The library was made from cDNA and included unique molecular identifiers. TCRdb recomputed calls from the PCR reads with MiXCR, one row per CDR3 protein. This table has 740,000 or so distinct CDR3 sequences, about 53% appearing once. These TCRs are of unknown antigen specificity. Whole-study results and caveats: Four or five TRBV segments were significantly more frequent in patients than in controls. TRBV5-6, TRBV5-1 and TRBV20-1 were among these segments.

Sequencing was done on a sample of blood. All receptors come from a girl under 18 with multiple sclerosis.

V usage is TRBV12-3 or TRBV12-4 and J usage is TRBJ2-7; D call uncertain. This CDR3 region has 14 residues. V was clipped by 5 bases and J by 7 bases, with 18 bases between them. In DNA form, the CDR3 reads TGTGCCAGCAGTCCCGACCCACGGGCTCGGGAGCAGTACTTC. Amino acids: CASSPDPRAREQYF.

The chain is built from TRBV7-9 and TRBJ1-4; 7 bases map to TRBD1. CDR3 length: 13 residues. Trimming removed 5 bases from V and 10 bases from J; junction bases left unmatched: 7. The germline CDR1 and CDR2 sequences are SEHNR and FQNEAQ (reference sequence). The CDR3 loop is CASSTDRRGKLFF. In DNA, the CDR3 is TGTGCCAGCAGCACGGACAGGCGGGGAAAACTGTTTTTT.

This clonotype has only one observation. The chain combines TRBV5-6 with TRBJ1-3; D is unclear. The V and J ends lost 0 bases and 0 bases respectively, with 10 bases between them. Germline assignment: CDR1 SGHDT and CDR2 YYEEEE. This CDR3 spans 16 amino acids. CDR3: CASSLGVRSSGNTIYF. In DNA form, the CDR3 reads TGTGCCAGCAGCTTGGGGGTACGGAGCTCTGGAAACACCATATATTTT. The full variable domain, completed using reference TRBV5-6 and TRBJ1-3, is DAGVTQSPTHLIKTRGQQVTLRCSPKSGHDTVSWYQQALGQGPQFIFQYYEEEERQRGNFPDRFSGHQFPNYSSELNVNALLLGDSALYLCASSLGVRSSGNTIYFGEGSWLTVV.

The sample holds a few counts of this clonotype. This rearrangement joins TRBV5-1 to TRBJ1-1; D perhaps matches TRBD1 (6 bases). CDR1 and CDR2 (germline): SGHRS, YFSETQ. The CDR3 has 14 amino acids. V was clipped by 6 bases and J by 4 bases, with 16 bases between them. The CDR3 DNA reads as TGCGCCAGCACTCAGGAGGGGGGCCGCACTGAAGCTTTCTTT. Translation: CASTQEGGRTEAFF. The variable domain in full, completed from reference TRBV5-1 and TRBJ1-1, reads KAGVTQTPRYLIKTRGQQVTLSCSPISGHRSVSWYQQTPGQGLQFLFEYFSETQRNKGNFPGRFSGRQFSNSRSEMNVSTLELGDSALYLCASTQEGGRTEAFFGQGTRLTVV.

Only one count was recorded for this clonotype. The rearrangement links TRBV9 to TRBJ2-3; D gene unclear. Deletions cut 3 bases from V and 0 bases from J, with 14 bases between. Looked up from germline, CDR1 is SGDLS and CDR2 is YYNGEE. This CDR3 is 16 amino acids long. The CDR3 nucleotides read TGTGCCAGCAGCGCAGCTCGGCAGGCCAGCACAGATACGCAGTATTTT. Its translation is CASSAARQASTDTQYF.

This CDR3 is CASSQNRVGNSGANVLTF. The CDR3 region has the DNA TGTGCCAGCAGCCAGAATCGGGTGGGCAACTCTGGGGCCAACGTCCTGACTTTC. V and J are TRBV12-3 or TRBV12-4 and TRBJ2-6, with unresolved D. Trimming took 6 bases from V and 0 from J, leaving 18 bases between them. This CDR3 region has 18 residues.

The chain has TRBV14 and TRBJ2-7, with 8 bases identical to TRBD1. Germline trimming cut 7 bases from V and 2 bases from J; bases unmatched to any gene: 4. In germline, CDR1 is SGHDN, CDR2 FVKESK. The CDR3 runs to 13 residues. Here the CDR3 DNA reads TGTGCCAGCAACAGGGGGAATACCTACGAGCAGTACTTC. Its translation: CASNRGNTYEQYF.

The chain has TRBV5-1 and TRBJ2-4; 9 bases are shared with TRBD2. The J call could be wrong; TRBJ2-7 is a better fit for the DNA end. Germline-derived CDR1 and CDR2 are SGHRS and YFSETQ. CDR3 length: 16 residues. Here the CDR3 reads CASSLLGSGGRYEQYF. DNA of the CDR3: TGCGCCAGCAGCTTGTTGGGCAGCGGGGGGCGGTACGAGCAGTACTTC.

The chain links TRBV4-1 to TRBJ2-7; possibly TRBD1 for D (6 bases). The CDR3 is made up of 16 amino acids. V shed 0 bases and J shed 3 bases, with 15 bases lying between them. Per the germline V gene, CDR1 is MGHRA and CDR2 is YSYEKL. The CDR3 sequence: CASSQDTGTPNYEQYF. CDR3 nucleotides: TGCGCCAGCAGCCAAGATACAGGGACACCGAACTACGAGCAGTACTTC.

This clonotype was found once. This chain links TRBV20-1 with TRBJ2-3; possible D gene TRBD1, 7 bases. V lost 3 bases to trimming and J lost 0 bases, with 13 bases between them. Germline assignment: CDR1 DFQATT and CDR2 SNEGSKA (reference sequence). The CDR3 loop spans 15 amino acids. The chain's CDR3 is CSARSRGVSTDTQYF. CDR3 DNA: TGCAGTGCTAGGTCCAGGGGGGTTAGCACAGATACGCAGTATTTT.

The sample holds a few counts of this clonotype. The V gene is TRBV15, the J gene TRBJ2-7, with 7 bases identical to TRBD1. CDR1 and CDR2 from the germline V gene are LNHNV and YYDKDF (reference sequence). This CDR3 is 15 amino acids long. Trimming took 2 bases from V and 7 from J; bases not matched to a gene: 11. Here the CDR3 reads CATSRRIQGLLEQYF. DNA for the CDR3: TGTGCCACCAGCAGACGGATACAGGGGCTTCTAGAGCAGTACTTC.

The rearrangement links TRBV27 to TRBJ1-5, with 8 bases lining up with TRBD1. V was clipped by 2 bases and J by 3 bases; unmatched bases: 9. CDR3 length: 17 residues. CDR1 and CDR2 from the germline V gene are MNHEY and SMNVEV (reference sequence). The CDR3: CASSLLGQGANNQPQHF. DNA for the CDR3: TGTGCCAGCAGTTTACTTGGTCAGGGGGCCAACAATCAGCCCCAGCATTTT.

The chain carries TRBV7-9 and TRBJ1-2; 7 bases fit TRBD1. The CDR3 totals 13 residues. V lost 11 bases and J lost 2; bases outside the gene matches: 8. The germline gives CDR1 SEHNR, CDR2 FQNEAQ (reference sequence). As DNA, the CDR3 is TGTGCCGGCACGCCCAGGGGGAACTATGGCTACACCTTC. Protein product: CAGTPRGNYGYTF.

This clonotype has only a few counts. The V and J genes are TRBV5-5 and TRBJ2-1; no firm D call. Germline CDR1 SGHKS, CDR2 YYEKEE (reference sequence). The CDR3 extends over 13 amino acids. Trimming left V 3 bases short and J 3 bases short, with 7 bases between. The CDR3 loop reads CASSSDYYNEQFF. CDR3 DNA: TGTGCCAGCAGCTCGGATTACTACAATGAGCAGTTCTTC. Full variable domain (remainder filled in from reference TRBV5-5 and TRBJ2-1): DAGVTQSPTHLIKTRGQQVTLRCSPISGHKSVSWYQQVLGQGPQFIFQYYEKEERGRGNFPDRFSARQFPNYSSELNVNALLLGDSALYLCASSSDYYNEQFFGPGTRLTVL.

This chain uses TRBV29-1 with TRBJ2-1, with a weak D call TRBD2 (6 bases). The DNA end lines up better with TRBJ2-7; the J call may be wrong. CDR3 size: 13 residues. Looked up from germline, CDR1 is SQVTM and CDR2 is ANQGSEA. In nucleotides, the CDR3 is TGCAGCGTTTCCCCAGCGGGTTACAATGAGCAGTACTTC. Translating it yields CSVSPAGYNEQYF.

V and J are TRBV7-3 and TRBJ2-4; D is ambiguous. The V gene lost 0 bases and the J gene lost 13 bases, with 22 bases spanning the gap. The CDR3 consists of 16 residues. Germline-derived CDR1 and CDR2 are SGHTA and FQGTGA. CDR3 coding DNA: TGTGCCAGCAGCTTAACGCCCTCTACCCAGTCCTACGGGCAGTACTTC. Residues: CASSLTPSTQSYGQYF.

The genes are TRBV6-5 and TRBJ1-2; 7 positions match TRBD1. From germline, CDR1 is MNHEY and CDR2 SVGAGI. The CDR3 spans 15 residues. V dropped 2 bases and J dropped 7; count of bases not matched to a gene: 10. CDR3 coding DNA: TGTGCCAGCAGTTACCAGGACAGGTTGGGGGGTGGCTACACCTTC. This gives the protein CASSYQDRLGGGYTF.

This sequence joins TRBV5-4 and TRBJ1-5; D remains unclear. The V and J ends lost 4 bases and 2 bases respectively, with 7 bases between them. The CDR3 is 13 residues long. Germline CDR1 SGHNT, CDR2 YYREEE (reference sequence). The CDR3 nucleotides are TGTGCCAGCAGCGATGAACGCAATCAGCCCCAGCATTTT. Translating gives CASSDERNQPQHF.

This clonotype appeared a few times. CDR3 coding DNA: TGCGCCAGCAGCTTACAGGGATCAACCTACAATGAGCAGTTCTTC. This gives the protein CASSLQGSTYNEQFF. The rearrangement links TRBV5-1 to TRBJ2-1; maybe TRBD1 (6 bases). This CDR3 region has 15 residues. Germline CDR1 is SGHRS and CDR2 is YFSETQ. The V and J ends lost 2 bases and 2 bases respectively, with 11 bases between them.

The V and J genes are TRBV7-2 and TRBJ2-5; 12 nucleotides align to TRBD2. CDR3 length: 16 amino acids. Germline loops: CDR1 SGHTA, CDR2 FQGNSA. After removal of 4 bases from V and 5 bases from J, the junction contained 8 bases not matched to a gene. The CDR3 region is CASSYPSGGVGETQYF. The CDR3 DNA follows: TGTGCCAGCAGCTATCCTAGCGGGGGGGTTGGTGAGACCCAGTACTTC.

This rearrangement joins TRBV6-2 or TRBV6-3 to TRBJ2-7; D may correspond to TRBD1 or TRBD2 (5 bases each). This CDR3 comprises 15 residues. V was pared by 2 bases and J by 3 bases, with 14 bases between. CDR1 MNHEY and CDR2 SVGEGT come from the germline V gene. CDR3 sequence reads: CASSYRDRVDYEQYF. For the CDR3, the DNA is TGTGCCAGCAGTTACCGGGACCGGGTTGACTACGAGCAGTACTTC.

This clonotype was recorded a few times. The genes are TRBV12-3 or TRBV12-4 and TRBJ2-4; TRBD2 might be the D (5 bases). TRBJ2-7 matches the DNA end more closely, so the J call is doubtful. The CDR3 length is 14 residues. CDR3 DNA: TGTGCCAGCAGTTTGAGCGGAATGACCTACGAGCAGTACTTC. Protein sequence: CASSLSGMTYEQYF.

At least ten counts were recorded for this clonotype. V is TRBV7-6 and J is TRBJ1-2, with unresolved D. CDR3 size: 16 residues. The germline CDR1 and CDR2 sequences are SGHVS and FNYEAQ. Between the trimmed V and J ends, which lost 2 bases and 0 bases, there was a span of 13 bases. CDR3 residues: CASSLYPRASNYGYTF. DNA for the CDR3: TGTGCCAGCAGCTTATACCCCCGTGCCTCTAACTATGGCTACACCTTC.

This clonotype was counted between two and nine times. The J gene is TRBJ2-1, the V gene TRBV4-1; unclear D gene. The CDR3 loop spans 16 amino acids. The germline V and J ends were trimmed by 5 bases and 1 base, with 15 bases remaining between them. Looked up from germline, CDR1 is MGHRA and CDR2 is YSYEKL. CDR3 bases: TGCGCCAGCAGCTCCCCCGGTGTACGGTCCTACAATGAGCAGTTCTTC. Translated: CASSSPGVRSYNEQFF.

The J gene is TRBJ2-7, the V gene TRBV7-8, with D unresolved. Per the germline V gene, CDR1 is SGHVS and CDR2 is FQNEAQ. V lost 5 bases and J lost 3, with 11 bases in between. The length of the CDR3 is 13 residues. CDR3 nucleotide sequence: TGTGCCAGCAGCCCTACAACGTACTACGAGCAGTACTTC. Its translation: CASSPTTYYEQYF.

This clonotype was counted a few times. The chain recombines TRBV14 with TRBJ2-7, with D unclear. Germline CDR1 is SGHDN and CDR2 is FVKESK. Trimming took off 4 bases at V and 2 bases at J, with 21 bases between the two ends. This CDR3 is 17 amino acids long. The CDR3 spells CASSLSPIRMPAYEQYF. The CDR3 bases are TGTGCCAGCAGCCTTTCCCCTATCCGGATGCCGGCCTACGAGCAGTACTTC.

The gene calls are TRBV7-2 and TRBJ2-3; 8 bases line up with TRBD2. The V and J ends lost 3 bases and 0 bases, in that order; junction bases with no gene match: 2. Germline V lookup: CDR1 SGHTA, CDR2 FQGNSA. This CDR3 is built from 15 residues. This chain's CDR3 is CASSFSGKSTDTQYF. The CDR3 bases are TGTGCCAGCAGCTTTAGCGGGAAGAGCACAGATACGCAGTATTTT.

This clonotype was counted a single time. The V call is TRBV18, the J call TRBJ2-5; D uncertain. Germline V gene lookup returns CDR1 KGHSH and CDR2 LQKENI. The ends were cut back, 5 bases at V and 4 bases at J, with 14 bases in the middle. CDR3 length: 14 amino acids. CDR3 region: CASSSTQFLETQYF. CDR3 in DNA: TGTGCCAGCTCATCAACACAATTTTTAGAGACCCAGTACTTC.

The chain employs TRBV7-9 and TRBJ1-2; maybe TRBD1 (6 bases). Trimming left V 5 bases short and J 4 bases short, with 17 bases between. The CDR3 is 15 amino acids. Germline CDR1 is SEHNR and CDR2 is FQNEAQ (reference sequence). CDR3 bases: TGTGCCAGCAGCCAGAACAGGGCGGGGGGCTATGGCTACACCTTC. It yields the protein CASSQNRAGGYGYTF.

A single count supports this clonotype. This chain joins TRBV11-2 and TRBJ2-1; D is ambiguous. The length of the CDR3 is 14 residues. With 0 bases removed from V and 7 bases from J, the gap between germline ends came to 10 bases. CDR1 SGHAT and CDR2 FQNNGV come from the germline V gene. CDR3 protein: CASSLEDPRNEQFF. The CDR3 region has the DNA TGTGCCAGCAGCTTAGAGGACCCACGGAATGAGCAGTTCTTC.

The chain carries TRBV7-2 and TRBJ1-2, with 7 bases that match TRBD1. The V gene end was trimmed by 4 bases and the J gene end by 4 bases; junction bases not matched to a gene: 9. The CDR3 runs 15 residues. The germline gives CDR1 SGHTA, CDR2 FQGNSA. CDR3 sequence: CASSSRETGVYGYTF. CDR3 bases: TGTGCCAGCAGCTCTAGGGAAACAGGGGTCTATGGCTACACCTTC.